A selection of T cell receptor beta chains follows, all from one sample in a study of cytotoxic CD8 clonotypes in ibrutinib-treated CLL. The protocol was immunoSEQ multiplex PCR, while the TCRdb copy is restricted to in-frame clones and leaves out a portion. The sample has approximately 60,000 clones, around 60% seen once. Sequencing used PBMCs, obtained after 24 months of ibrutinib treatment. Receptor source: a human donor with chronic lymphocytic leukemia. CDR3s leave out the opening cysteine and the closing phenylalanine or tryptophan. A D gene is named only where the DNA matches it firmly.

>.|TRBV29-1
SGIGVGDYGYT
>TRBD2|TRBV5-1
ASSLFQRGNTGELF
>.|TRBV2
ASKLVVRF
>.|TRBV5-1
ASSLISSFSGANVLT
>TRBD2|TRBV5-1
ASSLGTSGSPVYEQY
>.|TRBV5-1
ASSSSRHTNTEAF
>.|TRBV6-1
ASRTGRGNTEAF
>TRBD2|TRBV5-4
ASSLVAGVDEQY
>.|TRBV7-8
ASSLGTEAF
>.|TRBV25-1
ASSRASSGNTIY
>TRBD2|TRBV28
ASSLELAGGWGTDTQY
>.|TRBV6-6
ATRQVYNEKLF
>.|TRBV9
ASSVGENTEAF
>TRBD2|TRBV5-1
ASSYRTRGAEEQY
>.|TRBV4-2
ASSRGRAGELF
>TRBD2|TRBV27
ASSLSWLAGEVRYNEQF
>.|TRBV6-5
ASSYFEATDTQY
>.|TRBV5-1
ASSLTPATNEKLF
>TRBD1|TRBV6-1
ASRTGAGNQPQH
>.|TRBV6-1
ASNFNSMSEAF
>.|TRBV28
ASSSSGDTQY
>.|TRBV7-9
ASSPISASLTGELF
>.|TRBV2
ASSVTGGEKLF
>TRBD2|TRBV27
ASSRPAGDALNEQF
>.|TRBV29-1
SVDGQGGIQY
>TRBD2|TRBV9
ASSPPGLAMGELF
>.|TRBV5-6
ASRDRFYGYT
>TRBD1|TRBV27
ASSTRGRKTF
>.|TRBV18
ASSPGQIQY
>.|TRBV19
ASSFPSTVGLVTEAF
>TRBD2|TRBV28
ASSRGLIAGEQF
>.|TRBV7-8
ASSLVRGGELF
>TRBD2|TRBV19
ASSKSGSLYNEQF
>.|TRBV11-3
ASSLARGKGTDTQY
>.|TRBV4-2
ASSLRLGEPQH
>TRBD2|TRBV7-9
ASSYRLAGGPLAEQF
>TRBD2|TRBV4-2
ASSLAGAGEQY
>.|TRBV27
ASSFRGAATNEKLF
>.|TRBV9
ASSVAPAGEQF
>TRBD1|TRBV13
ASSLPGTGGNTIY
>.|TRBV5-1
ASSLETFTEAF
>TRBD1|TRBV4-1
ASSHRDRGETQY
>.|TRBV18
ASSPLSGHPSFYEQF
>.|TRBV6-5
ASSLQGNQPQH